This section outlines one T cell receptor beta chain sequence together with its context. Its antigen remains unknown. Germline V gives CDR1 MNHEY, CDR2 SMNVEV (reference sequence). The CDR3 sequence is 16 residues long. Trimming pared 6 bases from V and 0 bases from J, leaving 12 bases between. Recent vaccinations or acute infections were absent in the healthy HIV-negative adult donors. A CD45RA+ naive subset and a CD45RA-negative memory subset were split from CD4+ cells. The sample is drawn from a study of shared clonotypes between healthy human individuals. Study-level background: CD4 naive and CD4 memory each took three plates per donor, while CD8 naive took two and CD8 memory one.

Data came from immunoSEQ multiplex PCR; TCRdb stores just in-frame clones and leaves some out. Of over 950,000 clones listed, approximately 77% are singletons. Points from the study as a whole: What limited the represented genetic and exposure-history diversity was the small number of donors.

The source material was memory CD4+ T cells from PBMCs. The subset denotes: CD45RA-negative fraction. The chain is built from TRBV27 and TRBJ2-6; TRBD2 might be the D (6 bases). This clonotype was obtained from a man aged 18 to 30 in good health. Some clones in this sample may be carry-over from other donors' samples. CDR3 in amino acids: CASRADGSSGANVLTF. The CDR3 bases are TGTGCCAGCAGGGCGGACGGGAGCTCTGGGGCCAACGTCCTGACTTTC.